This T cell receptor (beta chain) is from a study of T cell responses to AZD1222 COVID-19 vaccine. V lost 5 bases, J lost 5 bases, and 7 bases lay in between. This CDR3 is built from 12 residues. Data came from immunoSEQ multiplex PCR; TCRdb stores just in-frame clones and leaves some out. The data contain approximately 150,000 clones, about 82% of them singletons. Sequences were derived from peripheral blood, sampled 28 days after the second AZD1222 dose. V and J are TRBV12-3 or TRBV12-4 and TRBJ1-5, with no clear D. This receptor was identified in an adult who received the AZD1222 COVID-19 vaccine. Here the CDR3 DNA reads TGTGCCAGCAGTGGAGGGTATCAGCCCCAGCATTTT. Protein sequence: CASSGGYQPQHF.